Below are 5 T cell receptor beta chains sequenced from a single sample in a study of blood T cells in healthy people across ages. A sample-barcoded 5' primer and a J-beta primer mix were used in a second PCR of roughly 7 to 12 cycles. A single record per CDR3 protein comes from TCRdb applying MiXCR to the 5' RACE reads. This sample has fewer than 2,000,000 distinct CDR3 sequences, with approximately 40% found just once. What was sequenced was blood. Receptors were obtained from a human donor in good health.

The V gene is TRBV15, the J gene TRBJ2-3; the match to TRBD1 covers 7 bases. The CDR3 is 16 amino acids. The germline V gene has CDR1 LNHNV and CDR2 YYDKDF (reference sequence). V trimming: 3 bases; J trimming: 2 bases; junction bases outside the gene matches: 8. DNA for the CDR3: TGTGCCACCAGCAGCGGGGACAGCTCCTTCACAGATACGCAGTATTTT. Its protein product is CATSSGDSSFTDTQYF.

This clonotype has only one observation. The genes are TRBV7-9 and TRBJ2-7; D is uncertain. Germline CDR1 is SEHNR and CDR2 is FQNEAQ (reference sequence). V lost 5 bases to trimming and J lost 0 bases, with 8 bases between them. This CDR3 has 13 amino acids. The CDR3 DNA follows: TGTGCCAGCAGCGCCCAAGTCTCCTACGAGCAGTACTTC. This encodes CASSAQVSYEQYF.

The chain employs TRBV2 and TRBJ1-2, with D maybe TRBD1 (5 bases). In germline, CDR1 is SNHLY, CDR2 FYNNEI. V was cut by 2 bases and J by 4 bases, with 17 bases left in between. This CDR3 spans 16 amino acids. The CDR3 region has the DNA TGTGCCAGCAGTGAACTGGGGGGAACAGAGCCCTATGGCTACACCTTC. Translating gives CASSELGGTEPYGYTF.

This clonotype was counted a few times. The chain combines TRBV28 with TRBJ2-4; D is possibly TRBD1 (5 bases). The J call may not be correct, given that the DNA end is closer to TRBJ2-5. The CDR3 length is 16 residues. In germline, CDR1 is MDHEN, CDR2 SYDVKM. CDR3 sequence: CASSDGGAAPRETQYF. CDR3 sequence (DNA): TGTGCCAGCAGCGATGGTGGGGCAGCCCCTCGGGAGACCCAGTACTTC.

This chain links TRBV10-3 with TRBJ1-2, with D possibly being TRBD1 (6 bases). Trimming took 7 bases from V and 6 from J, leaving 18 bases between them. The CDR3 is 14 residues long. Germline CDR1 ENHRY, CDR2 SYGVKD. CDR3 in DNA: TGTGCCATCACCGAGGAGCCACAGGGAGATGGCTACACCTTC. Its protein product is CAITEEPQGDGYTF.